This TCR beta chain was sequenced in a study of blood T cell repertoires in COVID-19. About the research overall: Donors in the United States, Italy and Spain gave samples during acute or convalescent COVID-19.

Methods used by the authors: From reference gene primer amplification, estimates of nucleated cell counts were derived. The table came from immunoSEQ multiplex PCR; TCRdb's copy has only in-frame clones and leaves some out. V and J calls and clone size are as listed in that table; D and trimming were resolved from the DNA. The data hold almost 350,000 clones, with approximately 89% observed a single time. The Seattle patients joined while their infection was active and were tracked longitudinally afterward. The clonotype comes from an older woman with COVID-19, enrolled during active disease. Sequenced material: peripheral blood.

CDR3 region: CASSPSGSAYGYTF. In DNA form, the CDR3 reads TGTGCCAGCAGCCCCAGTGGCAGCGCCTATGGCTACACCTTC. The rearrangement uses TRBV7-9 and TRBJ1-2; no definite D call. The germline gives CDR1 SEHNR, CDR2 FQNEAQ (reference sequence). Trimming took off 5 bases at V and 4 bases at J, with 14 bases between the two ends. This CDR3 region has 14 residues.